These T cell receptor beta chains were read from a single sample in a study of T cell changes during pregnancy in multiple sclerosis. Here immunoSEQ multiplex PCR was the method, and the copy in TCRdb shows in-frame clones only, minus some. The table records approximately 60,000 clones, around 87% of them present only once. Material for sequencing was peripheral blood from another person, used as feeder cells. The receptor set was obtained from a human donor whose cells served as feeder cells for cultures in a pregnancy study. CDR3s include the opening cysteine and the closing phenylalanine or tryptophan. The D gene is left open where the match is weak.

V gene	D gene	J gene	CDR3 DNA	CDR3 protein
TRBV18	.	TRBJ1-1	TGTGCCAGCTCACCTATGGCGGCAGTCAACACTGAAGCTTTCTTT	CASSPMAAVNTEAFF
TRBV5-1	.	TRBJ1-2	TGCGCCAGCAGCTCCTACAGGGACGGGGACTATGGCTACACCTTC	CASSSYRDGDYGYTF
TRBV2	TRBD1	TRBJ1-2	TGTGCCAGCAGTGAAGCAGGGGGCAACTATGGCTACACCTTC	CASSEAGGNYGYTF
TRBV2	TRBD1	TRBJ1-5	TGTGCCAGCAGTGTGACAGGGTCTGAGCAGCCCCAGCATTTT	CASSVTGSEQPQHF
TRBV15	.	TRBJ2-1	TGTGCCACCACCCAGATGAGGGCTGATGAGCAGTTCTTC	CATTQMRADEQFF
TRBV15	.	TRBJ1-2	TGTGCCACCAGCAGCGGGATTAACTATGGCTACACCTTC	CATSSGINYGYTF
TRBV4-1	.	TRBJ2-1	TGCGCCAGCGAGGGGGGGCTGAATGAGCAGTTCTTC	CASEGGLNEQFF
TRBV10-3	TRBD1	TRBJ1-1	TGTGCCATCAAGGAGGGGGCTGTGAACACTGAAGCTTTCTTT	CAIKEGAVNTEAFF
TRBV5-1	.	TRBJ2-1	TGCGCCAGCACCCAGTACAATGAGCAGTTCTTC	CASTQYNEQFF
TRBV5-1	.	TRBJ1-3	TGCGCCAGCAGGGACGATTCATTCTCTGGAAACACCATATATTTT	CASRDDSFSGNTIYF
TRBV2	.	TRBJ2-7	TGTGCCAGCAGTGCGGGAGTCTTCGAGCAGTACTTC	CASSAGVFEQYF
TRBV7-2	.	TRBJ2-7	TGTGCCAGCAGATTGTGGGCCAGGGTGGGCGAGCAGTACTTC	CASRLWARVGEQYF
TRBV30	TRBD2	TRBJ2-1	TGTGCCTGGAGTGTCGAGACTAGCGGATACAATGAGCAGTTCTTC	CAWSVETSGYNEQFF
TRBV27	.	TRBJ2-1	TGTGCCAGCAGTTTTGGGCCCCCCTACAATGAGCAGTTCTTC	CASSFGPPYNEQFF
TRBV10-1	.	TRBJ1-1	TGCGCCAGCAGTGAAGGGGGTAACACTGAAGCTTTCTTT	CASSEGGNTEAFF
TRBV19	TRBD1	TRBJ1-4	TGTGCCAGTAGTATACAGGGGGCAACTAATGAAAAACTGTTTTTT	CASSIQGATNEKLFF
TRBV7-6	.	TRBJ1-5	TGTGCCAGCAGCTCCATGTCCGGGGCCAATCAGCCCCAGCATTTT	CASSSMSGANQPQHF
TRBV5-1	TRBD1	TRBJ1-1	TGCGCCAGCAGCTCGGGACAGCCTGAGGGAGGGACTGAAGCTTTCTTT	CASSSGQPEGGTEAFF
TRBV5-4	.	TRBJ1-2	TGTGCCAGCAACGAGGGGGGAACGTATGGCTACACCTTC	CASNEGGTYGYTF
TRBV9	TRBD1	TRBJ1-2	TGTGCCAGCAGCGTTACGGACAGGGGCGGCTATGGCTACACCTTC	CASSVTDRGGYGYTF
TRBV2	.	TRBJ1-1	TGTGCCAGCAGTTATGGGTCCACCCACGGTATCGTGCTTAGAATGAACACTGAAGCTTTCTTT	CASSYGSTHGIVLRMNTEAFF
TRBV27	.	TRBJ2-7	TGTGCCAGCAGTTTTTTCGATTCCTACGAGCAGTACTTC	CASSFFDSYEQYF